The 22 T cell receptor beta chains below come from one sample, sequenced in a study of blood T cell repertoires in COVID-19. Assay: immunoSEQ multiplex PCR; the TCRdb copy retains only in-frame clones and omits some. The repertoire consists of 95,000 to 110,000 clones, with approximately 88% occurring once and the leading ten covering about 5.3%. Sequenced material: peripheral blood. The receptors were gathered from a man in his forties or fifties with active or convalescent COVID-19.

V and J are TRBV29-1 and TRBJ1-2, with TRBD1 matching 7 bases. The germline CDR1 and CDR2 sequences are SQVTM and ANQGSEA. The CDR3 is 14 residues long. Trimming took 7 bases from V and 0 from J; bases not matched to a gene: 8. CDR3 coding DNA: TGCAGCGCCTCCGACAGGGAAGCTAACTATGGCTACACCTTC. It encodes CSASDREANYGYTF.

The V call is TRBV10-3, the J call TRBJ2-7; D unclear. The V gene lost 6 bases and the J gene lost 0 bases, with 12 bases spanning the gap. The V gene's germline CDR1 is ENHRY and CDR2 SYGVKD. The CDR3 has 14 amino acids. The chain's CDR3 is CAISLNLASYEQYF. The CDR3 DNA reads TGTGCCATCAGCTTAAATCTGGCCTCCTACGAGCAGTACTTC.

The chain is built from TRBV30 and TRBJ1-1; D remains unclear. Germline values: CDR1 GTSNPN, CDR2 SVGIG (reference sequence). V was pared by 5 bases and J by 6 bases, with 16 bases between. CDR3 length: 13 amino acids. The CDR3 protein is CAWGPGSPSEAFF. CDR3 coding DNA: TGTGCCTGGGGCCCTGGGAGTCCTTCTGAAGCTTTCTTT.

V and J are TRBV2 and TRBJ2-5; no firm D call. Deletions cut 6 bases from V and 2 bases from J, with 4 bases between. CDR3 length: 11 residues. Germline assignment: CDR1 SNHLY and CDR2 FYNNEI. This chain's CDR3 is CASREQETQYF. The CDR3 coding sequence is TGTGCCAGCAGGGAGCAAGAGACCCAGTACTTC.

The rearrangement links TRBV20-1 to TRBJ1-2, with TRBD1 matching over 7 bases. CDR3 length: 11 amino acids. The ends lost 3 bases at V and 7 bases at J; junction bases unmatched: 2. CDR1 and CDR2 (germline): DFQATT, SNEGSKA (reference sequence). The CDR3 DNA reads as TGCAGTGCTAGGGGACAGCCTGGCTACACCTTC. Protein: CSARGQPGYTF.

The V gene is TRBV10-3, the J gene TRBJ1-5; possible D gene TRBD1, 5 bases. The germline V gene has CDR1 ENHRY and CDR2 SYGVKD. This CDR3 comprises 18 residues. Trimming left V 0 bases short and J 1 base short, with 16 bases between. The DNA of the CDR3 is TGTGCCATCAGTGAGTCGAACAGCCTGGGGGGGAGCAATCAGCCCCAGCATTTT. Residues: CAISESNSLGGSNQPQHF.

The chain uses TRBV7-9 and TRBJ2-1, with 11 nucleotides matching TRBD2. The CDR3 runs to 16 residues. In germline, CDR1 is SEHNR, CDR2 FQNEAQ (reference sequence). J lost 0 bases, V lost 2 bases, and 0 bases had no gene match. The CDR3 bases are TGTGCCAGCAGCTTACTAGCGGGAGGCTCCTACAATGAGCAGTTCTTC. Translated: CASSLLAGGSYNEQFF.

The CDR3 spells CASSLEWSVYTF. The CDR3, as DNA: TGTGCCAGCAGCTTAGAGTGGTCTGTCTACACCTTC. V usage is TRBV7-3 and J usage is TRBJ1-2; D is ambiguous. V lost 2 bases and J lost 10, with 11 bases in between. CDR3 length equals 12 residues. CDR1 SGHTA and CDR2 FQGTGA come from the germline V gene. Using reference TRBV7-3 and TRBJ1-2 for the parts outside the CDR3, the full variable domain is GAGVSQTPSNKVTEKGKYVELRCDPISGHTALYWYRQSLGQGPEFLIYFQGTGAADDSGLPNDRFFAVRPEGSVSTLKIQRTERGDSAVYLCASSLEWSVYTFGSGTRLTVV.

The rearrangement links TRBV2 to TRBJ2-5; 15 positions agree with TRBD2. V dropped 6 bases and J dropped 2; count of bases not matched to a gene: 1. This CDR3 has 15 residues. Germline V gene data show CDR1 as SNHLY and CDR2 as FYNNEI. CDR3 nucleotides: TGTGCCAGCAGGGGGACTAGCGGGAGGCAAGAGACCCAGTACTTC. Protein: CASRGTSGRQETQYF.

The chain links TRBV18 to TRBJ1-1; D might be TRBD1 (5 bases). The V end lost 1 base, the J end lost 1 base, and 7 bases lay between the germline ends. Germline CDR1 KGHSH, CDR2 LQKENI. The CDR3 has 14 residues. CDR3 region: CASSPQTENTEAFF. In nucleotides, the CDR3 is TGTGCCAGCTCACCACAGACAGAGAACACTGAAGCTTTCTTT.

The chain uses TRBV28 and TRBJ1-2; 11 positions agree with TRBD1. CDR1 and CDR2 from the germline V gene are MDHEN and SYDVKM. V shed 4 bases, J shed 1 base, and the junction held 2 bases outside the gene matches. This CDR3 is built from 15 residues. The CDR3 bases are TGTGCCAGCAGTTACGGGACAGGGGGTAACTATGGCTACACCTTC. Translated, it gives CASSYGTGGNYGYTF.

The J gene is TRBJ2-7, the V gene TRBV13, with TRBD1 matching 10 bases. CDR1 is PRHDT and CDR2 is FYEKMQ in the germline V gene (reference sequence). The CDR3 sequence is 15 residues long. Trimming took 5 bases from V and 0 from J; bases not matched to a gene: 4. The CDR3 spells CASSLRDRGSYEQYF. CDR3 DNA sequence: TGTGCCAGCAGCCTCCGGGACAGGGGCTCCTACGAGCAGTACTTC. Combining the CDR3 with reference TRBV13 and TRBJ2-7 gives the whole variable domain AAGVIQSPRHLIKEKRETATLKCYPIPRHDTVYWYQQGPGQDPQFLISFYEKMQSDKGSIPDRFSAQQFSDYHSELNMSSLELGDSALYFCASSLRDRGSYEQYFGPGTRLTVT.

CDR3 residues: CASSDRARGPGYTF. In DNA form, the CDR3 reads TGTGCCAGCAGCGATAGGGCCAGGGGGCCTGGCTACACCTTC. This chain connects TRBV13 to TRBJ1-2; 8 bases agree with TRBD1. The CDR3 sequence is 14 residues long. Per the germline V gene, CDR1 is PRHDT and CDR2 is FYEKMQ (reference sequence). V lost 5 bases and J lost 7; bases outside the gene matches: 9. The entire variable domain, with the rest obtained from reference TRBV13 and TRBJ1-2, is as follows: AAGVIQSPRHLIKEKRETATLKCYPIPRHDTVYWYQQGPGQDPQFLISFYEKMQSDKGSIPDRFSAQQFSDYHSELNMSSLELGDSALYFCASSDRARGPGYTFGSGTRLTVV.

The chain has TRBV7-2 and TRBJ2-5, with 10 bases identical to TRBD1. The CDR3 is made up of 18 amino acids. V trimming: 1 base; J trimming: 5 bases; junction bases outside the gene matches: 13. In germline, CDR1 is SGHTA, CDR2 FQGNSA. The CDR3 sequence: CASSLVEWGDRGGETQYF. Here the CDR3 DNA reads TGTGCCAGCAGCTTAGTGGAATGGGGGGACAGGGGTGGCGAGACCCAGTACTTC.

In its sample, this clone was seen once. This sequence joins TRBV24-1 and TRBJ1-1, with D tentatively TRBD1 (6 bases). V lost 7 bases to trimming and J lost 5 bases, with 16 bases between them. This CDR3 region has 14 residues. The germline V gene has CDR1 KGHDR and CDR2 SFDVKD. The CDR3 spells CATSETGLRTEAFF. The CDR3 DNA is TGTGCCACCAGCGAGACAGGTTTGAGGACTGAAGCTTTCTTT.

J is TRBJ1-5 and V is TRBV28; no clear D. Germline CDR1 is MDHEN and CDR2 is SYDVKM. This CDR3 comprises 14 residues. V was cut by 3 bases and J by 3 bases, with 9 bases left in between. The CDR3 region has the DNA TGTGCCAGCAGTTTCGGAACAGTCAATCAGCCCCAGCATTTT. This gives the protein CASSFGTVNQPQHF.

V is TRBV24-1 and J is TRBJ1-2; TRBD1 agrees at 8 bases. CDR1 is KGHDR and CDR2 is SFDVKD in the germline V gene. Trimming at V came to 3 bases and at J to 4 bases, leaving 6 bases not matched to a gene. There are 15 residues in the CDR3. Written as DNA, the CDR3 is TGTGCCACCAGTGATACGACAGGGGCAAGCTATGGCTACACCTTC. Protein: CATSDTTGASYGYTF.

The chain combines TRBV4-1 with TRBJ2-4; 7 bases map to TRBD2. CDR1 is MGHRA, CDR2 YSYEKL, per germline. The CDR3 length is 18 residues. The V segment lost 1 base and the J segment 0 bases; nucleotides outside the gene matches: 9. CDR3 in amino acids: CASSQGPSGPLAKNIQYF. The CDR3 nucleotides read TGCGCCAGCAGCCAAGGTCCTAGCGGACCCCTAGCCAAAAACATTCAGTACTTC.

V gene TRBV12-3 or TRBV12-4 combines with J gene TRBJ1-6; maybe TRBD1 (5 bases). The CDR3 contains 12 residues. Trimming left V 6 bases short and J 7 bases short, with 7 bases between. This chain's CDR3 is CASRGGNSPLHF. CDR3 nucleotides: TGTGCCAGCAGGGGGGGGAATTCACCCCTCCACTTT.

CDR3 region: CASSFGQLNTGELFF. The CDR3 DNA sequence: TGTGCCAGCAGCTTTGGACAGCTGAACACCGGGGAGCTGTTTTTT. The chain employs TRBV5-4 and TRBJ2-2; possibly TRBD1 for D (6 bases). This CDR3 is built from 15 residues. Trimming left V 2 bases short and J 1 base short, with 9 bases between. The germline gives CDR1 SGHNT, CDR2 YYREEE (reference sequence).

As DNA, the CDR3 is TGTGCCATCAGTCAACCCGGACAGCTAAGAGAAGCTTTCTTT. Protein product: CAISQPGQLREAFF. This chain links TRBV10-3 with TRBJ1-1; D is possibly TRBD1 (6 bases). V dropped 5 bases and J dropped 8 bases, with 18 bases sitting between them. The germline gives CDR1 ENHRY, CDR2 SYGVKD. The CDR3 length is 14 residues.

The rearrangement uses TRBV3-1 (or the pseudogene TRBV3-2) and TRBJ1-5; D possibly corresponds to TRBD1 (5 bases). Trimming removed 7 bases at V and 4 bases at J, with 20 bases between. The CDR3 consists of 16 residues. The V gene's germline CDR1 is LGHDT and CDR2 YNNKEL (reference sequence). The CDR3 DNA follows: TGTGCCAGCATACGAGGGGTGGTAGGGAGGAATCAGCCCCAGCATTTT. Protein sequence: CASIRGVVGRNQPQHF.